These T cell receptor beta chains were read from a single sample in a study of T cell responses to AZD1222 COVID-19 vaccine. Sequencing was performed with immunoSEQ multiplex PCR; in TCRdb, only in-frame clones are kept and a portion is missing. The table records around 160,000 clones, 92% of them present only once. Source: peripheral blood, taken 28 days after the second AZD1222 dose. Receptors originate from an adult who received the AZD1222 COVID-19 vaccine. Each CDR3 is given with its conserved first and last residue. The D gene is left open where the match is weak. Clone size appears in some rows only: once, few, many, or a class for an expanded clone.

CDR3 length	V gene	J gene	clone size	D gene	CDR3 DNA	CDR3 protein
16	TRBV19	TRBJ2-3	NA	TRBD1	TGTGCCAGTAGTATAAGGGGGCCGGGCGGGACAGATACGCAGTATTTT	CASSIRGPGGTDTQYF
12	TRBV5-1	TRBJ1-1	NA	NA	TGCGCCAGCAGCTCTACCAATGCTGAAGCTTTCTTT	CASSSTNAEAFF
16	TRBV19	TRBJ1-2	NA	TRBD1	TGTGCCAGTAGTATAGGGGGGACAGGGAGAACCTATGGCTACACCTTC	CASSIGGTGRTYGYTF
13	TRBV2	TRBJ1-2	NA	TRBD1	TGTGCCAGCAGTGTTGGACAGGGCCATGGCTACACCTTC	CASSVGQGHGYTF
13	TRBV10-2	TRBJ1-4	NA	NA	TGCGCCAGCACAGGACCGGCCAATGAAAAACTGTTTTTT	CASTGPANEKLFF
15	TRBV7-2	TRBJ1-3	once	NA	TGTGCCAGCAGCTTACGCCCGGACTCTGGAAACACCATATATTTT	CASSLRPDSGNTIYF
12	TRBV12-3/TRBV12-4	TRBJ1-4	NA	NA	TGTGCCAGCAGGATGGGTCATGAAAAACTGTTTTTT	CASRMGHEKLFF
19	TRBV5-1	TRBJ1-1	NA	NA	TGCGCCAGCAGCTTGGCACCTGGAGGGACACCCGTAGTTAACACTGAAGCTTTCTTT	CASSLAPGGTPVVNTEAFF
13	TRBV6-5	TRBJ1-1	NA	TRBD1	TGTGCCAGCAGCATTGACAGGGCTGGTGAAGCTTTCTTT	CASSIDRAGEAFF
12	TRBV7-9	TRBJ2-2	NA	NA	TGTGCCAGCAGCTATAACACCGGGGAGCTGTTTTTT	CASSYNTGELFF
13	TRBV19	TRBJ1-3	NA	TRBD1	TGTGCCAGTAGCTTACAGGGGAGAAACACCATATATTTT	CASSLQGRNTIYF
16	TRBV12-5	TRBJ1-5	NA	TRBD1	TGTGCTAGTGGTTTGGTACGGGACAGGGCGAATCAGCCCCAGCATTTT	CASGLVRDRANQPQHF
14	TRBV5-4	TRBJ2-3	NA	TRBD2	TGTGCCAGCAGCTTAATGGCGGGGGGAGATACGCAGTATTTT	CASSLMAGGDTQYF
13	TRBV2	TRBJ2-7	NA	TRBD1	TGTGCCAGTGACAGGGGAGGCTACGACGAGCAGTACTTC	CASDRGGYDEQYF
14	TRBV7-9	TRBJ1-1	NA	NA	TGTGCCAGCAGCTGGGGTGGGGTGGGCACTGAAGCTTTCTTT	CASSWGGVGTEAFF
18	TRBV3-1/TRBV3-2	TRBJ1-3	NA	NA	TGTGCCAGCAGCCAAGATGCCGGGACGATGGAGTATGGAAACACCATATATTTT	CASSQDAGTMEYGNTIYF
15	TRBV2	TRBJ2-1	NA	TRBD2	TGTGCCAGCAGTGGGACTAGCGGGGCATACAATGAGCAGTTCTTC	CASSGTSGAYNEQFF
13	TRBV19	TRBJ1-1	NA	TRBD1	TGTGCCAGTAGTTTCGGACAGGGGGACGAAGCTTTCTTT	CASSFGQGDEAFF
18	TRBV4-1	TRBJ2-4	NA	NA	TGCGCCAGCAGCCAATACCCTATTTCGCACCTAGCCAAAAACATTCAGTACTTC	CASSQYPISHLAKNIQYF
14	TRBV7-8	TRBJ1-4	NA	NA	TGTGCCAGCAGCTTACGCGAGTCTAATGAAAAACTGTTTTTT	CASSLRESNEKLFF
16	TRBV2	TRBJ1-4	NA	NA	TGTGCCAGCAGTGAAGGGGGGCGAATTGATAATGAAAAACTGTTTTTT	CASSEGGRIDNEKLFF
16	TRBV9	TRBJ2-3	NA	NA	TGTGCCAGCAGCGTAGCCCCACCGGGGTTCACAGATACGCAGTATTTT	CASSVAPPGFTDTQYF
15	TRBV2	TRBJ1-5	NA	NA	TGTGCCAGCAGTGAAGGACCGGGCGAGAATCAGCCCCAGCATTTT	CASSEGPGENQPQHF
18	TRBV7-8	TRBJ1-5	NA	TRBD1	TGTGCCAGCAGGGAGACAGGGGGCGATGCGGCAAGCAATCAGCCCCAGCATTTT	CASRETGGDAASNQPQHF